This TCR beta chain was identified during a study of shared clonotypes between healthy human individuals. J lost 5 bases, V lost 4 bases, and 6 bases had no gene match. CDR1 is SGHRS, CDR2 YFSETQ, per germline. This CDR3 contains 14 residues. The deep-level immunoSEQ assay was used. TCRdb's copy holds only in-frame clones and misses some; the assay was immunoSEQ multiplex PCR. The sample records about 1 million clones, approximately 70% being singletons. The sample comprised memory CD4+ T cells sorted from blood. Subset in this sample: CD45RA-negative fraction. The origin of this receptor is a man aged 18 to 29 in good health. This sequence joins TRBV5-1 and TRBJ2-3; 8 bases fit TRBD1. The CDR3 protein is CASSAGTGLDTQYF. In DNA form, the CDR3 reads TGCGCCAGCAGCGCAGGGACAGGTTTAGATACGCAGTATTTT. The full variable domain, with the rest looked up from reference TRBV5-1 and TRBJ2-3, is KAGVTQTPRYLIKTRGQQVTLSCSPISGHRSVSWYQQTPGQGLQFLFEYFSETQRNKGNFPGRFSGRQFSNSRSEMNVSTLELGDSALYLCASSAGTGLDTQYFGPGTRLTVL.